The T cell receptor beta chain described here comes from a study of T cells of healthy individuals. TCRdb fed the 5' RACE reads into MiXCR, producing one record per CDR3 protein. The sample lists over 95,000 distinct CDR3 sequences, 17% seen once, with over 5% in the top ten. The CDR3 is 13 residues long. From germline, CDR1 is DFQATT and CDR2 SNEGSKA (reference sequence). V lost 3 bases and J 3 bases, leaving 12 bases between the germline ends. The chain carries TRBV20-1 and TRBJ2-7; D unresolved. The origin of this receptor is a human donor in good health. CDR3 coding DNA: TGCAGTGCTAGTAGTGATCTAGGCTACGAGCAGTACTTC. Protein product: CSASSDLGYEQYF.